Listed below are T cell receptor beta chains from one sample, sequenced in a study of blood T cell repertoires in COVID-19. Profiling relied on immunoSEQ multiplex PCR, and the TCRdb table lists in-frame clones only, not all of them. Of 150,000 or so clones listed, more than 75% are singletons. Source material: PBMCs or T cells enriched from blood (not recorded which). The receptor set was obtained from a human donor with acute COVID-19. The donor label of this sample is uncertain. Both conserved end residues are part of each CDR3. The D gene is left open where the match is weak. Size values are once, few and many counts, or a class for expanded clones, and some rows have none.

j_gene: TRBJ1-2
v_gene: TRBV12-5
d_gene: NA
abundance: NA
CDR3nt: TGTGCTAGTGGACAGGCAACTTATGGCTACACCTTC
CDR3aa: CASGQATYGYTF

j_gene: TRBJ2-3
v_gene: TRBV29-1
d_gene: NA
abundance: once
CDR3nt: TGCAGCCTCAAAAAGGGGGACGGCACAGATACGCAGTATTTT
CDR3aa: CSLKKGDGTDTQYF

j_gene: TRBJ2-7
v_gene: TRBV5-5
d_gene: TRBD1
abundance: NA
CDR3nt: TGTGCCAGCAGCCTCAGCTGGGACAGGGGCCACGAGCAGTACTTC
CDR3aa: CASSLSWDRGHEQYF

j_gene: TRBJ1-1
v_gene: TRBV19
d_gene: NA
abundance: NA
CDR3nt: TGTGCCAGTAGTATACAGGGGCTTTTGAACACTGAAGCTTTCTTT
CDR3aa: CASSIQGLLNTEAFF

j_gene: TRBJ2-3
v_gene: TRBV3-1/TRBV3-2
d_gene: TRBD2
abundance: NA
CDR3nt: TGTGCCAGCAGCCAGGCCGGGACTAGCGGCACAGATACGCAGTATTTT
CDR3aa: CASSQAGTSGTDTQYF

j_gene: TRBJ1-1
v_gene: TRBV20-1
d_gene: NA
abundance: NA
CDR3nt: TGCAGTGCTAGTATGCAGGGGCCGAGGACTGAAGCTTTCTTT
CDR3aa: CSASMQGPRTEAFF

j_gene: TRBJ2-7
v_gene: TRBV27
d_gene: TRBD2
abundance: NA
CDR3nt: TGTGCCAGCAGTTTCGGGACTAGCCCAGATGAGCAGTACTTC
CDR3aa: CASSFGTSPDEQYF

j_gene: TRBJ1-4
v_gene: TRBV4-1
d_gene: TRBD1
abundance: few
CDR3nt: TGCGCCAGCAGAAGAGTCGGGGACAGTGGCGAAAAACTGTTTTTT
CDR3aa: CASRRVGDSGEKLFF

j_gene: TRBJ1-1
v_gene: TRBV10-3
d_gene: NA
abundance: NA
CDR3nt: TGTGCCATCAGTGATGCAGGGTTGGGGAACACTGAAGCTTTCTTT
CDR3aa: CAISDAGLGNTEAFF

j_gene: TRBJ2-2
v_gene: TRBV10-2
d_gene: NA
abundance: NA
CDR3nt: TGCGCCAGCAGCCCGTTCAGGGGCGGCGGGGAGCTGTTTTTT
CDR3aa: CASSPFRGGGELFF

j_gene: TRBJ2-5
v_gene: TRBV4-2
d_gene: NA
abundance: NA
CDR3nt: TGTGCCAGCAGCCGATCCGGTGAGACCCAGTACTTC
CDR3aa: CASSRSGETQYF

j_gene: TRBJ1-4
v_gene: TRBV3-1/TRBV3-2
d_gene: NA
abundance: NA
CDR3nt: TGTGCCAGCAGCCAAGATCCTTGGAGGGTGGAGGAAAAACTGTTTTTT
CDR3aa: CASSQDPWRVEEKLFF

j_gene: TRBJ2-1
v_gene: TRBV30
d_gene: TRBD2
abundance: NA
CDR3nt: TGTGCCTTAGCGGGGGGGCCGGGGAATGAGCAGTTCTTC
CDR3aa: CALAGGPGNEQFF

j_gene: TRBJ1-1
v_gene: TRBV6-5
d_gene: NA
abundance: NA
CDR3nt: TGTGCCAGCATGAGGCTCCACGTGAACACTGAAGCTTTCTTT
CDR3aa: CASMRLHVNTEAFF

j_gene: TRBJ1-1
v_gene: TRBV6-5
d_gene: NA
abundance: once
CDR3nt: TGTGCCAGCAGTCGGACAACGAACACTGAAGCTTTCTTT
CDR3aa: CASSRTTNTEAFF

j_gene: TRBJ1-5
v_gene: TRBV15
d_gene: TRBD1
abundance: NA
CDR3nt: TGTGCCACCAGCAGAGGAAATACAGGGGGAACTCAGCCCCAGCATTTT
CDR3aa: CATSRGNTGGTQPQHF

j_gene: TRBJ2-2
v_gene: TRBV5-6
d_gene: NA
abundance: NA
CDR3nt: TGTGCCAGCAGCTCTCCCCTTAGGCAGAGGTGGGCCGGGGAGCTGTTTTTT
CDR3aa: CASSSPLRQRWAGELFF

j_gene: TRBJ2-1
v_gene: TRBV7-9
d_gene: TRBD1
abundance: once
CDR3nt: TGTGCCAGCAGCTCGCCCCGGGACAGGGGGCAGTTCTTC
CDR3aa: CASSSPRDRGQFF

j_gene: TRBJ2-3
v_gene: TRBV5-6
d_gene: TRBD2
abundance: NA
CDR3nt: TGTGCCAGCAGCCGACTAGCACACCATGGGAGCACAGATACGCAGTATTTT
CDR3aa: CASSRLAHHGSTDTQYF

j_gene: TRBJ1-1
v_gene: TRBV30
d_gene: NA
abundance: NA
CDR3nt: TGTGCCTGGAGCGGGGCCGGGGGCACTGAAGCTTTCTTT
CDR3aa: CAWSGAGGTEAFF

j_gene: TRBJ1-4
v_gene: TRBV10-3
d_gene: NA
abundance: NA
CDR3nt: TGTGCCATCAGAGACGAAGGGCGGGGTGAAAAACTGTTTTTT
CDR3aa: CAIRDEGRGEKLFF

j_gene: TRBJ2-7
v_gene: TRBV6-6
d_gene: NA
abundance: NA
CDR3nt: TGTGCCAGCAGTTACATCGGCAGGGGCGAGCAGTACTTC
CDR3aa: CASSYIGRGEQYF

j_gene: TRBJ1-5
v_gene: TRBV27
d_gene: NA
abundance: NA
CDR3nt: TGTGCCAGCAGTTTATCCCACTTTTCTCCCCAGCATTTT
CDR3aa: CASSLSHFSPQHF

j_gene: TRBJ1-4
v_gene: TRBV9
d_gene: NA
abundance: NA
CDR3nt: TGTGCCAGCGGAAAAACCGGGACTAATAATGAAAAACTGTTTTTT
CDR3aa: CASGKTGTNNEKLFF